This T cell receptor beta chain was retrieved from a study of blood T cell repertoires in COVID-19. The wider study: Sites in the United States, Italy and Spain provided acute and convalescent COVID-19 samples. PBMCs, B-cell-depleted T cells, or T cells were the source of the cDNA or gDNA that made up the material.

In the source study's methods: Nucleated cell number was recorded as an estimate derived from reference gene primer amplification. The method was immunoSEQ multiplex PCR; TCRdb's version includes in-frame clones alone and lacks a portion of them. From that table come the V and J calls and clone size; the DNA was used to work out D and trimming. The sample lists roughly 120,000 clones; approximately 81% were seen once. The V gene's germline CDR1 is SGHAT and CDR2 FQNNGV. This CDR3 contains 15 residues. Trimming took off 5 bases at V and 3 bases at J, with 17 bases between the two ends. This clonotype was sampled from a man aged 60 to 75 with acute or convalescent COVID-19. Sequencing input: peripheral blood. The chain carries TRBV11-2 and TRBJ2-7, with D hard to call. DNA of the CDR3: TGTGCCAGCAGCCTCAGAGGCTCTAACCTCTACGAGCAGTACTTC. Encoded protein: CASSLRGSNLYEQYF.